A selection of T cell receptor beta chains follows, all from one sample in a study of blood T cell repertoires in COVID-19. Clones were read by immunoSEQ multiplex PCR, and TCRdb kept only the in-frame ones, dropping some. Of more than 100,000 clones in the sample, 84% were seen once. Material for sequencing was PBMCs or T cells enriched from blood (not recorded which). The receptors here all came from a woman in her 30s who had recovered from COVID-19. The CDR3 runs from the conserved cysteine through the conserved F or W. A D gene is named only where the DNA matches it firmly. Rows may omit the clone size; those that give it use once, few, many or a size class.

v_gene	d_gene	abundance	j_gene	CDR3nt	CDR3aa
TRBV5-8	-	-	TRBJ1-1	TGTGCCAGCAGCTTTCGCTTTGCGGGGGCCACTGAAGCTTTCTTT	CASSFRFAGATEAFF
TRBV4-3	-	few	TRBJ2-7	TGCGCCAGCAGCCAAGATGGGGCGCGATACAACCCCGCCAACTTC	CASSQDGARYNPANF
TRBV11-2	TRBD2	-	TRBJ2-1	TGTGCCAGCAGCTTAGATCTAGGGCTAGCGGGTTACAATGAGCAGTTCTTC	CASSLDLGLAGYNEQFF
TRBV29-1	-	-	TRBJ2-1	TGCAGCGTTGAAGGGCAGGGCTTCCACAATGAGCAGTTCTTC	CSVEGQGFHNEQFF
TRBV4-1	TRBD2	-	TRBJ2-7	TGCGCCAGCAGCCAAGGCCTAGCGGGAGCTCAAGACGAGCAGTACTTC	CASSQGLAGAQDEQYF
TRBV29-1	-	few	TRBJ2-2	TGCAGCGTAAAATACTCGGGCGGGGAGCTGTTTTTT	CSVKYSGGELFF
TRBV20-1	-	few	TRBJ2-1	TGCAGTGCTAGTCTGCGAGAGGCGGGCGAGCAGTTCTTC	CSASLREAGEQFF
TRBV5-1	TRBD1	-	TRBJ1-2	TGCGCCAGCAGCCCGTCAGGGGGCGACTATGGCTACACCTTC	CASSPSGGDYGYTF
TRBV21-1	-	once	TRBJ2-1	TGTGCCAGCAGCAAAGGGTATTGTCCGGGACAGGGTCTCTATGAGCAGTTCTTC	CASSKGYCPGQGLYEQFF
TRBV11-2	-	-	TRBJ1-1	TGTGCCAGCAGCTTAGAGGGCAGGTCAGGGACTGAAGCTTTCTTT	CASSLEGRSGTEAFF
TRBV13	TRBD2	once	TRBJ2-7	TGTGCCAGCAGCTTAGATCAGGGGGGACTAGCGGGAGGGCGATCCGAGCAGTACTTC	CASSLDQGGLAGGRSEQYF
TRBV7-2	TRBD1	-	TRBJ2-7	TGTGCCAGCAGCTTGTATCCAGGACAGGACTACGAGCAGTACTTC	CASSLYPGQDYEQYF
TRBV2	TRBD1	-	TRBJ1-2	TGTGCCAGCAGCCAGGACAGGGCTAACTATGGCTACACCTTC	CASSQDRANYGYTF
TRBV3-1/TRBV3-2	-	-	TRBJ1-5	TGTGCCAGCAGCCCCTCGGGGGGCGGTAGCAATCAGCCCCAGCATTTT	CASSPSGGGSNQPQHF
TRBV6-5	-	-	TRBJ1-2	TGTGCCAGCAGTTTGGGGACATTCGTGGGTGGCTACACCTTC	CASSLGTFVGGYTF
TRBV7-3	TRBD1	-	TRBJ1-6	TGTGCCAGCAGCTTGGGGACAGGGACGAAATCACCCCTCCACTTT	CASSLGTGTKSPLHF
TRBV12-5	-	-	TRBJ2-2	TGTGCTAGTGGTTTGGTACAGTGGCCGCCGAACACCGGGGAGCTGTTTTTT	CASGLVQWPPNTGELFF
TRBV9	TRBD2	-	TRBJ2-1	TGTGCCAGCAGCGTCTTCGGGACTAGTGAGAATGAGCAGTTCTTC	CASSVFGTSENEQFF
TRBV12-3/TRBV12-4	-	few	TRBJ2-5	TGTGCCAGCAGCCCAGGGGTAGAGACCCAGTACTTC	CASSPGVETQYF
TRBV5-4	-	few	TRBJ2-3	TGTGCCAGCAGCCCCTGGCGCGGGAGCACAGATACGCAGTATTTT	CASSPWRGSTDTQYF
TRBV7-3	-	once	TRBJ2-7	TGTGCCAGCAGCCCCCCGGAGAGCTACGAGCAGTACTTC	CASSPPESYEQYF
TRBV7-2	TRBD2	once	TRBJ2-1	TGTGCCAGCAGCTCGAGTTTAGCGGGAGGGGGCGAGCAGTTCTTC	CASSSSLAGGGEQFF
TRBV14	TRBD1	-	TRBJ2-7	TGTGCCAGCAGCCCCACAGGGGGCGTTACGGGCGAGCAGTACTTC	CASSPTGGVTGEQYF
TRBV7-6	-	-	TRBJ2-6	TGTGCCAGCAGCCTGGCCCCATCTGGGGCCAACGTCCTGACTTTC	CASSLAPSGANVLTF
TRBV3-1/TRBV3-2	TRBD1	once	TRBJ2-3	TGTGCCAGCAGCCAGAAGGACAGGGCTGGGTCTAGCACAGATACGCAGTATTTT	CASSQKDRAGSSTDTQYF
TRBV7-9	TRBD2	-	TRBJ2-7	TGTGCCAGCAGCCCGAGCGGGAGGGCCAACGAGCAGTACTTC	CASSPSGRANEQYF
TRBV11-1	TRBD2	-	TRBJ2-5	TGTGCCAGCAGTTCCAGTTGGACTAGCCAAGAGACCCAGTACTTC	CASSSSWTSQETQYF